This T cell receptor (beta chain) was recovered during a study of shared clonotypes between healthy human individuals. In the study overall: Those who served as donors were a couple of women and a few men between the ages of 18 and 49. Each donor had three CD4 naive, three CD4 memory, two CD8 naive and one CD8 memory plate.

The junction had 8 bases not matched to a gene; V was cut back by 5 bases and J by 8 bases. This CDR3 is built from 13 residues. Germline V lookup: CDR1 LNHDA, CDR2 SQIVND (reference sequence). The assay was immunoSEQ multiplex PCR, and TCRdb's table has in-frame clones only and misses some. The profile shows hundreds of thousands of clones, approximately 74% of them singletons. About this clone: Its specificity is unknown.

Findings of the study overall: The expectation was that sequencing depth would affect clonotype sharing among donors.

The chain recombines TRBV19 with TRBJ1-2, with 7 bases aligning to TRBD1. Sequenced: memory CD4+ T cells sorted from blood. Noted subset: CD45RA-negative fraction. The sequence was collected from a woman in her 30s in good health. The CDR3 region is CASSGTGAGGYTF. The CDR3 region has the DNA TGTGCCAGTAGTGGTACAGGGGCCGGGGGCTACACCTTC. Full variable domain (missing parts from reference TRBV19 and TRBJ1-2): DGGITQSPKYLFRKEGQNVTLSCEQNLNHDAMYWYRQDPGQGLRLIYYSQIVNDFQKGDIAEGYSVSREKKESFPLTVTSAQKNPTAFYLCASSGTGAGGYTFGSGTRLTVV.